The rows below give T cell receptor beta chains drawn from one sample of a study of patients and donors after allogeneic stem cell transplantation. TCRdb re-called the RT-PCR reads through MiXCR, storing one row per CDR3 protein. The sample has over 350,000 distinct CDR3 sequences, 16% seen once. The sequenced material came from blood, either unsorted or a sorted T cell fraction (not recorded which). All receptors come from a human donor who was either an allogeneic HSCT recipient or a stem cell or donor lymphocyte infusion donor (not recorded which). It is not recorded whose cells these are; they may come from a transplant donor. CDR3s include the opening cysteine and the closing phenylalanine or tryptophan. A D gene is named only where the DNA matches it firmly. For some rows the clone size is stated as once, few or many, or as a class when expanded; others skip it.

size	V	D	J	CDR3	DNA
.	TRBV20-1	.	TRBJ2-7	CSASLDGTYEQYF	TGCAGTGCTTCCTTGGACGGCACCTACGAGCAGTACTTC
many	TRBV20-1	TRBD1	TRBJ2-2	CSARDWDRGNTGELFF	TGCAGTGCTAGAGACTGGGACAGGGGGAACACCGGGGAGCTGTTTTTT
.	TRBV6-1	TRBD1	TRBJ2-2	CASRRDSGTGIGTGELFF	TGTGCCAGCAGGCGGGACTCCGGGACAGGGATTGGCACCGGGGAGCTGTTTTTT
.	TRBV4-1	.	TRBJ1-3	CASSLPVPTKTSGNTIYF	TGCGCCAGCAGCCTCCCCGTACCAACAAAAACTTCTGGAAACACCATATATTTT
few	TRBV30	.	TRBJ1-1	CAWSPTRNTEAFF	TGTGCCTGGAGTCCGACGAGGAACACTGAAGCTTTCTTT
.	TRBV29-1	TRBD1	TRBJ1-2	CSTGTGANYGYTF	TGCAGCACCGGGACAGGAGCCAACTATGGCTACACCTTC
.	TRBV12-3/TRBV12-4	.	TRBJ2-6	CASSLRRNQVPSGANVLTF	TGTGCCAGCAGTTTAAGGCGGAACCAGGTCCCCTCTGGGGCCAACGTCCTGACTTTC
.	TRBV20-1	TRBD2	TRBJ2-7	CSARDRSGRNEQYF	TGCAGTGCTAGAGATCGTAGCGGGAGGAACGAGCAGTACTTC
.	TRBV15	.	TRBJ1-2	CATSSGAGNYGYTF	TGTGCCACCAGCAGTGGGGCAGGGAACTATGGCTACACCTTC
.	TRBV3-1	TRBD2	TRBJ2-7	CASSQDRGLAGGTYEQYF	TGTGCCAGCAGCCAAGATAGGGGACTAGCGGGAGGGACCTACGAGCAGTACTTC
few	TRBV6-5	TRBD1	TRBJ1-5	CASSYATGGQPQHF	TGTGCCAGCAGTTACGCCACAGGGGGTCAGCCCCAGCATTTT
few	TRBV11-2	.	TRBJ1-5	CASSLHQGLRDQPQHF	TGTGCCAGCAGCCTGCATCAGGGGCTTCGGGATCAGCCCCAGCATTTT
.	TRBV4-1	TRBD1	TRBJ1-2	CASSQDWATGRISYGYTF	TGCGCCAGCAGCCAAGATTGGGCGACAGGGCGGATAAGCTATGGCTACACCTTC
few	TRBV7-9	.	TRBJ2-2	CASSSWGAGDTGELFF	TGTGCCAGCAGCTCCTGGGGGGCAGGGGACACCGGGGAGCTGTTTTTT
few	TRBV6-1	.	TRBJ1-2	CATTPPGAGAPSF	TGTGCCACCACCCCACCGGGAGCAGGGGCTCCCTCCTTC
.	TRBV20-1	.	TRBJ2-1	CSATEQVTLAYNEQFF	TGCAGTGCTACCGAACAGGTGACGCTAGCCTACAATGAGCAGTTCTTC
.	TRBV4-2	TRBD2	TRBJ2-1	CASSRGLAGGLGASNEQFF	TGTGCCAGCAGCCGGGGACTAGCGGGAGGGTTGGGGGCTTCTAATGAGCAGTTCTTC
.	TRBV3-1	.	TRBJ2-1	CASSQEGRAGYNEQFF	TGTGCCAGCAGCCAAGAGGGCAGGGCGGGATACAATGAGCAGTTCTTC
.	TRBV20-1	.	TRBJ2-7	CSARGVSSYEQYF	TGCAGTGCTAGGGGGGTAAGCTCCTACGAGCAGTACTTC
many	TRBV19	.	TRBJ2-3	CASRTTGKGTDTQYF	TGTGCCAGTCGGACCACAGGGAAGGGCACAGATACGCAGTATTTT
few	TRBV5-1	.	TRBJ1-6	CASSLEPPMNSPLHF	TGCGCCAGCAGCTTGGAGCCGCCGATGAATTCACCCCTCCACTTT
few	TRBV3-1	.	TRBJ2-2	CASSQSGSTGELFF	TGTGCCAGCAGCCAATCAGGGTCCACCGGGGAGCTGTTTTTT
few	TRBV19	TRBD2	TRBJ2-2	CASSLAGLNTGELFF	TGTGCCAGTAGTTTAGCGGGCTTGAACACCGGGGAGCTGTTTTTT
many	TRBV6-1	.	TRBJ1-5	CASSPTTDSYSNQPQHF	TGTGCCAGCAGTCCGACGACGGATAGCTATAGCAATCAGCCCCAGCATTTT
.	TRBV5-6	.	TRBJ1-2	CASSLWQERRSKGYTF	TGTGCCAGCAGCTTGTGGCAGGAGAGAAGAAGTAAGGGCTACACCTTC
few	TRBV9	TRBD1	TRBJ1-1	CASRRGLGTTEAFF	TGTGCCAGCAGGAGGGGGCTGGGTACCACTGAAGCTTTCTTT
few	TRBV7-2	.	TRBJ2-1	CASSHGPNEQFF	TGTGCCAGCAGCCACGGCCCCAATGAGCAGTTCTTC